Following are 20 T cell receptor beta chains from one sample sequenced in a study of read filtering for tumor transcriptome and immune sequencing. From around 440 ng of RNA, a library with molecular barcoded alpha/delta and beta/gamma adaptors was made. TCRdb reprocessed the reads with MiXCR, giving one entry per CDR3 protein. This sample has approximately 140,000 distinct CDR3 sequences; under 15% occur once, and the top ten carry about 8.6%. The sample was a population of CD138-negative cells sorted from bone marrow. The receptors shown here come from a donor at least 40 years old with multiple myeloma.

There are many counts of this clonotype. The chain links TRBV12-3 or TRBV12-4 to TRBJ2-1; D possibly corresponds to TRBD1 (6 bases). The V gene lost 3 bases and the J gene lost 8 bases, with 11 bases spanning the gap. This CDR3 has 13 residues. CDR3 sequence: CASSLGAKDEQFF. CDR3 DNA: TGTGCCAGCAGTTTGGGGGCGAAGGATGAGCAGTTCTTC.

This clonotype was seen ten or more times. Here the CDR3 DNA reads TGCAGCGTTGAAGAGACCGAGCCCTACGAGCAGTACTTC. This translates into CSVEETEPYEQYF. The J gene is TRBJ2-7, the V gene TRBV29-1; the D is unclear. The length of the CDR3 is 13 residues. Germline V gives CDR1 SQVTM, CDR2 ANQGSEA. V was trimmed by 0 bases and J by 2 bases, leaving 8 bases between them.

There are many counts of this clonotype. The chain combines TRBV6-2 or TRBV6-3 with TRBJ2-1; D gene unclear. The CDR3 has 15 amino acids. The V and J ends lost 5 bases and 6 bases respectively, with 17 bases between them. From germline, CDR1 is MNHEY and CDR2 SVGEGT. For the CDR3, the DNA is TGTGCCAGCAGTGTCTTCTCTTATTCAATCAATGAGCAGTTCTTC. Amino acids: CASSVFSYSINEQFF.

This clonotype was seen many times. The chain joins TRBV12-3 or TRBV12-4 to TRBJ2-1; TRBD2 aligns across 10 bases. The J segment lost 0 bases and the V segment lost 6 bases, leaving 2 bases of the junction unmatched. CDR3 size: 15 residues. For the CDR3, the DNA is TGTGCCAGCAGCACTAGCGGGATCTCCTACAATGAGCAGTTCTTC. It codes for CASSTSGISYNEQFF.

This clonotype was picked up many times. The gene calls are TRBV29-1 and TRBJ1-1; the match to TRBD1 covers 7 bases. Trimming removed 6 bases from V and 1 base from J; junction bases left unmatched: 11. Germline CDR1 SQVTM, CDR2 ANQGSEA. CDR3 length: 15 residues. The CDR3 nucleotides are TGCAGCGTAGATTCCACCGGGACAGCGAACACTGAAGCTTTCTTT. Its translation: CSVDSTGTANTEAFF.

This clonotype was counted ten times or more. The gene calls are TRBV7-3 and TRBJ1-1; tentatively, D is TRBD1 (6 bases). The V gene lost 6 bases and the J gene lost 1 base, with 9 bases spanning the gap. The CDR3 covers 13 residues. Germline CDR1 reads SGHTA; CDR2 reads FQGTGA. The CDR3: CASSRTANTEAFF. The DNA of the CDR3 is TGTGCCAGCAGTAGGACAGCGAACACTGAAGCTTTCTTT.

CDR3 amino acids: CASSTGTSGGGELFF. The CDR3 DNA reads TGTGCCAGCAGCACCGGGACTAGTGGAGGGGGGGAGCTGTTTTTT. The gene calls are TRBV25-1 and TRBJ2-2; TRBD2 matches at 8 bases. V shed 6 bases, J shed 8 bases, and the junction held 11 bases outside the gene matches. This CDR3 is 15 amino acids long. Germline CDR1 is MGHDK and CDR2 is SYGVNS.

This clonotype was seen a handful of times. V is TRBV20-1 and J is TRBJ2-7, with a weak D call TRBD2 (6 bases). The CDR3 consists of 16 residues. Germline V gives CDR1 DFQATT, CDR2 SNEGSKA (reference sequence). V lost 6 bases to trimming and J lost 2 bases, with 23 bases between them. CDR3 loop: CSARTLGDFQTYEQYF. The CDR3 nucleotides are TGCAGTGCCCGGACCCTAGGGGACTTCCAAACCTACGAGCAGTACTTC.

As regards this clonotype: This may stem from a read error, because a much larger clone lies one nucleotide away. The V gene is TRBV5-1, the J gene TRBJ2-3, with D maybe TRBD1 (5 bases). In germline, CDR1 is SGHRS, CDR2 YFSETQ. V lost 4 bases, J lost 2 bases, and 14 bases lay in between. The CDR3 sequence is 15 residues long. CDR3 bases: TGCGCCAGCAGCGAACAAAGACAGAACACAGATACGCAGTATTTT. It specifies CASSEQRQNTDTQYF.

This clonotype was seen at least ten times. The CDR3 here is CASSQLTGEVYEQYF. For the CDR3, the DNA is TGTGCCAGCAGCCAATTAACGGGAGAGGTCTACGAGCAGTACTTC. The genes are TRBV3-1 and TRBJ2-7, with a tentative D call TRBD2 (6 bases). Per the germline V gene, CDR1 is LGHDT and CDR2 is YNNKEL (reference sequence). The CDR3 extends over 15 amino acids. The V end lost 2 bases, the J end lost 3 bases, and 14 bases lay between the germline ends.

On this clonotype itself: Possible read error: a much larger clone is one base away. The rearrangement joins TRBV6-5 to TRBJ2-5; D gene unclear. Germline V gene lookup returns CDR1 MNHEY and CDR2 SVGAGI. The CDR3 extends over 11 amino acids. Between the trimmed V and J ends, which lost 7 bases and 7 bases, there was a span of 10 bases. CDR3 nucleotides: TGTGCCAGCACCTTCCTTAGGACCCAGTACTTC. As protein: CASTFLRTQYF.

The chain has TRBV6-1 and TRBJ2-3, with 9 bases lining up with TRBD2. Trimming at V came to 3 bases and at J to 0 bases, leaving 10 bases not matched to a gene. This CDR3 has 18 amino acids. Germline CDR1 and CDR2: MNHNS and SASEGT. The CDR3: CASSDSGLALASTDTQYF. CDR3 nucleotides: TGTGCCAGCAGTGACTCGGGACTAGCCCTTGCTAGCACAGATACGCAGTATTTT.

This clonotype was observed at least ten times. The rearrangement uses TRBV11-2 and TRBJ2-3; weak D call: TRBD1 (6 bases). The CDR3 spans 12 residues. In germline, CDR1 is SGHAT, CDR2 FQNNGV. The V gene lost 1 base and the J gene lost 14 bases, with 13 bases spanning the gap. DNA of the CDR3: TGTGCCAGCAGCTTAGCCAGGGGACATCGGTATTTT. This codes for CASSLARGHRYF.

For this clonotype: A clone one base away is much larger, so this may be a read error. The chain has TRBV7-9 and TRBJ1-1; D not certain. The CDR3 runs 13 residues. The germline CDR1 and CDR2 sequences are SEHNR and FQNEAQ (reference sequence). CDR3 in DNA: TGTGCCAGCAGCTTAGGATCGAACACTGGAGCTTTCTTT. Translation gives CASSLGSNTGAFF.

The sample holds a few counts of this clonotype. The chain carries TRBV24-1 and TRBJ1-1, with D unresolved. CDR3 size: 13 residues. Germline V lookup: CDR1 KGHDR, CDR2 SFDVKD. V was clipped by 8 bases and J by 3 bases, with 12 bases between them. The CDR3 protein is CATTQDGDTEAFF. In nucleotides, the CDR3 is TGTGCCACCACCCAGGACGGAGACACTGAAGCTTTCTTT.

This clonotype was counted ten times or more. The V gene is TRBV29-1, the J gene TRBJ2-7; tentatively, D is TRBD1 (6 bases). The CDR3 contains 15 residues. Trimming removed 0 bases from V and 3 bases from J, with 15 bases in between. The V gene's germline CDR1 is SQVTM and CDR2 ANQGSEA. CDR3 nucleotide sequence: TGCAGCGTTGAAGATCGGTTGACAGGCGGCTACGAGCAGTACTTC. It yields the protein CSVEDRLTGGYEQYF.

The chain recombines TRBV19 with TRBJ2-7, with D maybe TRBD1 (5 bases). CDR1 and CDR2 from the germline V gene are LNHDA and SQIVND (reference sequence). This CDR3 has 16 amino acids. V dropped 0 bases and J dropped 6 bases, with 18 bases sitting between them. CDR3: CASSIDQGNPLREQYF. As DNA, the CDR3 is TGTGCCAGTAGTATAGATCAGGGAAACCCACTTCGCGAGCAGTACTTC.

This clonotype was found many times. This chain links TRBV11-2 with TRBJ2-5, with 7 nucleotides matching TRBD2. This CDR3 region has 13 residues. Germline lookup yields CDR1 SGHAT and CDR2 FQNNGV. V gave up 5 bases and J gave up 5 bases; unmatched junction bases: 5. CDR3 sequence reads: CASSRGLGETQYF. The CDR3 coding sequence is TGTGCCAGCAGCCGTGGACTAGGCGAGACCCAGTACTTC.

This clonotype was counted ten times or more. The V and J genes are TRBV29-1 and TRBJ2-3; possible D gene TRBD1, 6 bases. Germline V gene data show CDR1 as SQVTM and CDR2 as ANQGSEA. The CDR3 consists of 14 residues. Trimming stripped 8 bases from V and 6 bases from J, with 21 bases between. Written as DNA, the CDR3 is TGCAGCCCTAGGAGGACAGCGTACCCGGATACGCAGTATTTT. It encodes CSPRRTAYPDTQYF.

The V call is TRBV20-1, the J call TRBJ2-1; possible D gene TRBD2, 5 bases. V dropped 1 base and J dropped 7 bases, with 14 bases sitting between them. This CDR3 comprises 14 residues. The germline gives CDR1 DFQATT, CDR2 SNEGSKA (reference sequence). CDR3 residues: CSARGGRGENEQFF. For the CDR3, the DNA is TGCAGTGCTAGAGGAGGGAGAGGAGAGAATGAGCAGTTCTTC.